This TCR beta chain was sequenced for a study of PD-L1 blockade in urothelial cancer. Germline V gene lookup returns CDR1 SQVTM and CDR2 ANQGSEA. CDR3 size: 15 residues. After removal of 4 bases from V and 8 bases from J, the junction contained 13 bases not matched to a gene. Method: immunoSEQ multiplex PCR; TCRdb's copy keeps in-frame clones and lacks some. The profile shows 32,000 or so clones, nearly 85% of them singletons. This clone appeared a single time. Time point described: pretreatment peripheral blood. The rearrangement links TRBV29-1 to TRBJ1-4; 7 bases fit TRBD1. The sample in question was PBMCs, obtained around atezolizumab (anti-PD-L1) treatment. The clonotype was recovered from a man aged 55 to 70 with urothelial cancer. The CDR3 loop is CSVARDSGVVEKLFF. CDR3 nucleotide sequence: TGCAGCGTTGCCCGGGACAGTGGAGTCGTAGAAAAACTGTTTTTT.